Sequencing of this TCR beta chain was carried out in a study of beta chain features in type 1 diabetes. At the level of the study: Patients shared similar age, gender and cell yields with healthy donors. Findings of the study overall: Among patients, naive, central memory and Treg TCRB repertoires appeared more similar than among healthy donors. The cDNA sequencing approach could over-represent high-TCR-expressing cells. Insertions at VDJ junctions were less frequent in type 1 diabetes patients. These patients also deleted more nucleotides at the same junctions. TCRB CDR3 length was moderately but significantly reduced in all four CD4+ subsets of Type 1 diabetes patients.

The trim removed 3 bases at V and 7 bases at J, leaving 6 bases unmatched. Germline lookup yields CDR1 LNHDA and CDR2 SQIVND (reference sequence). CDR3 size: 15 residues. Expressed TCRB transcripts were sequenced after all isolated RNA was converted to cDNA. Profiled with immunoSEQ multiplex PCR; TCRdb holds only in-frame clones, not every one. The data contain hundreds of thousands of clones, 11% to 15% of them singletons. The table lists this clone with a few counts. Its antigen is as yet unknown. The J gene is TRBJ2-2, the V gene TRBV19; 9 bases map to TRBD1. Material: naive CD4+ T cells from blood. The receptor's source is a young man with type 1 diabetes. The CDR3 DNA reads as TGTGCCAGTAGTATCCGGACAGGGGTGATCGGGGAGCTGTTTTTT. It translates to CASSIRTGVIGELFF.